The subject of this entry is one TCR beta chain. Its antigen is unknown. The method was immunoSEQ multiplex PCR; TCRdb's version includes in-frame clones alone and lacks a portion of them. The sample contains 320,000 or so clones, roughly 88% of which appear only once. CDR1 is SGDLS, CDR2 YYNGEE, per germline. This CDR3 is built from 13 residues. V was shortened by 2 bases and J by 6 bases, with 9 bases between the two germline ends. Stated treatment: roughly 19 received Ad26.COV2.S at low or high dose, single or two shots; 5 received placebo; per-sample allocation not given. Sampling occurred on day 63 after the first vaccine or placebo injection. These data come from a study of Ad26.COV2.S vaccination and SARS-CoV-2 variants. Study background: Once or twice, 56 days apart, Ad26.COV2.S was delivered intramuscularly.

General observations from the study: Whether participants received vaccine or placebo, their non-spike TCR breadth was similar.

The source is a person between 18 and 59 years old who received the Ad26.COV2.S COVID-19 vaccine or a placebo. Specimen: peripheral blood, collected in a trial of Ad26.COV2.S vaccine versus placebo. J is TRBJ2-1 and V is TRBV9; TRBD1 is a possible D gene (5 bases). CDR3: CASSVRVGNEQFF. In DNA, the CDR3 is TGTGCCAGCAGCGTCAGGGTAGGCAATGAGCAGTTCTTC.